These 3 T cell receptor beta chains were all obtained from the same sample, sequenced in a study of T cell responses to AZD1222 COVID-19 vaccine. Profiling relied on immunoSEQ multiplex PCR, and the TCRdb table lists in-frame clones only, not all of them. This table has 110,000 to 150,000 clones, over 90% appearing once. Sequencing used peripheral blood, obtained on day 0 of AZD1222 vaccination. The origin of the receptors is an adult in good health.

The CDR3 DNA is TGTGCCAGTAGCCGGACAGGGGCCTTCAATCAGCCCCAGCATTTT. Translation: CASSRTGAFNQPQHF. The rearrangement uses TRBV19 and TRBJ1-5; TRBD1 matches at 9 bases. Germline V gives CDR1 LNHDA, CDR2 SQIVND (reference sequence). The J segment lost 3 bases and the V segment lost 6 bases, leaving 6 bases of the junction unmatched. The CDR3 runs 15 residues.

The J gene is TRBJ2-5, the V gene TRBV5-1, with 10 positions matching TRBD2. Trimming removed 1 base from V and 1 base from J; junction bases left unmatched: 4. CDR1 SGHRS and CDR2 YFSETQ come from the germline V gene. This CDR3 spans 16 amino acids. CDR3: CASSLTSGRAQETQYF. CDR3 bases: TGCGCCAGCAGCTTGACCAGCGGGAGGGCCCAAGAGACCCAGTACTTC. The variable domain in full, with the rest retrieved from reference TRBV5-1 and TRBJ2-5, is KAGVTQTPRYLIKTRGQQVTLSCSPISGHRSVSWYQQTPGQGLQFLFEYFSETQRNKGNFPGRFSGRQFSNSRSEMNVSTLELGDSALYLCASSLTSGRAQETQYFGPGTRLLVL.

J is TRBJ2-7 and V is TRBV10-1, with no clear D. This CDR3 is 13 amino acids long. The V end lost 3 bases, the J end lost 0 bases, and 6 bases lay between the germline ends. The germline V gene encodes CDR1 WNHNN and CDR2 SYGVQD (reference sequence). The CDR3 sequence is CASSDGDSYEQYF. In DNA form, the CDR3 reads TGCGCCAGCAGTGACGGTGACTCCTACGAGCAGTACTTC.